Each of the 26 T cell receptor beta chains below was sequenced from the same sample in a study of neurological immune-mediated disorders. Time point: technical triplicate 3. TCRdb called the 5' RACE reads again in MiXCR, with one record for every CDR3 protein. The sample carries about 44,000 distinct CDR3 sequences, about 22% recorded once. The sequenced material came from PBMCs. Source of these receptors: a man aged 55 to 70 with HTLV-1-associated myelopathy (HAM/TSP).

The chain links TRBV27 to TRBJ2-3; D may be TRBD1 or TRBD2 (5 bases each). V lost 3 bases, J lost 7 bases, and 17 bases lay in between. The CDR3 length is 15 residues. Germline V gene sequence: CDR1 MNHEY, CDR2 SMNVEV (reference sequence). Here the CDR3 DNA reads TGTGCCAGCAGTTTCGCCCTTGGGGGAATCAATACGCAGTATTTT. Translating it yields CASSFALGGINTQYF.

This clonotype was recorded at least ten times. V gene TRBV18 combines with J gene TRBJ2-1, with a tentative D call TRBD2 (5 bases). V lost 1 base, J lost 5 bases, and 15 bases lay in between. CDR3 length: 16 amino acids. Per the germline V gene, CDR1 is KGHSH and CDR2 is LQKENI. DNA for the CDR3: TGTGCCAGCTCACCACACCAACGAGACTACCACAATGAGCAGTTCTTC. It is translated as CASSPHQRDYHNEQFF.

The chain joins TRBV20-1 to TRBJ1-4; 7 nucleotides align to TRBD1. With 0 bases clipped from V and 7 bases from J, the junction kept 5 bases outside the gene matches. Germline lookup yields CDR1 DFQATT and CDR2 SNEGSKA (reference sequence). This CDR3 comprises 14 residues. The CDR3 loop reads CSARDLGGGEKLFF. CDR3 in DNA: TGCAGTGCTAGAGATTTAGGGGGCGGTGAAAAACTGTTTTTT.

The chain has TRBV18 and TRBJ2-2, with 11 bases fitting TRBD2. The V gene's germline CDR1 is KGHSH and CDR2 LQKENI. V dropped 3 bases and J dropped 0; count of bases not matched to a gene: 9. The CDR3 covers 19 residues. CDR3 sequence (DNA): TGTGCCAGCTCACCCAAACTAGCGGGAGCGTCCGCGAACACCGGGGAGCTGTTTTTT. It is translated as CASSPKLAGASANTGELFF.

The DNA of the CDR3 is TGTGCCAGCAGCGCTAACGGGACAGGGGGCATCGAGTATGAAAAACTGTTTTTT. It yields the protein CASSANGTGGIEYEKLFF. The chain couples TRBV5-6 to TRBJ1-4; 12 bases line up with TRBD1. From germline, CDR1 is SGHDT and CDR2 YYEEEE. V lost 4 bases and J lost 6; bases outside the gene matches: 13. The CDR3 covers 18 residues.

At least ten counts were recorded for this clonotype. The V call is TRBV5-1, the J call TRBJ1-2, with 7 bases matching TRBD1. Germline CDR1 reads SGHRS; CDR2 reads YFSETQ. The ends lost 4 bases at V and 7 bases at J; junction bases unmatched: 7. The CDR3 totals 13 residues. CDR3 residues: CASSPRQGGGYTF. The CDR3 DNA follows: TGCGCCAGCAGCCCGAGACAGGGAGGTGGCTACACCTTC.

This clonotype showed up many times. This chain uses TRBV20-1 with TRBJ2-7; D gene unclear. The CDR3 runs 11 residues. Germline V gene sequence: CDR1 DFQATT, CDR2 SNEGSKA (reference sequence). Trimming stripped 4 bases from V and 5 bases from J, with 9 bases between. The CDR3 loop reads CSATYFDEQYF. CDR3 DNA sequence: TGCAGTGCTACCTACTTCGACGAGCAGTACTTC.

This clonotype was recorded many times. The genes are TRBV12-3 or TRBV12-4 and TRBJ2-3; D unclear. Trimming took off 5 bases at V and 1 base at J, with 10 bases between the two ends. This CDR3 is built from 14 residues. The CDR3 DNA follows: TGTGCCAGCAGTCAAACAAGGGGCACAGATACGCAGTATTTT. Its translation is CASSQTRGTDTQYF.

This clonotype was counted many times. The genes are TRBV2 and TRBJ2-3; D possibly corresponds to TRBD2 (5 bases). This CDR3 is built from 15 residues. Trimming cost V 7 bases and J 0 bases, with 14 bases left between them. Looked up from germline, CDR1 is SNHLY and CDR2 is FYNNEI. The CDR3 reads CASTKGRPSTDTQYF. The CDR3, as DNA: TGTGCCAGCACCAAAGGGAGACCTAGCACAGATACGCAGTATTTT.

This chain links TRBV30 with TRBJ2-1; D is perhaps TRBD2 (6 bases). Trimming cost V 3 bases and J 5 bases, with 14 bases left between them. Germline V lookup: CDR1 GTSNPN, CDR2 SVGIG (reference sequence). This CDR3 comprises 14 residues. CDR3 residues: CAWSSYGTDNEQFF. The CDR3 bases are TGTGCCTGGAGCTCATACGGGACTGACAATGAGCAGTTCTTC. Full variable domain (remainder filled in from reference TRBV30 and TRBJ2-1): SQTIHQWPATLVQPVGSPLSLECTVEGTSNPNLYWYRQAAGRGLQLLFYSVGIGQISSEVPQNLSASRPQDRQFILSSKKLLLSDSGFYLCAWSSYGTDNEQFFGPGTRLTVL.

This clonotype was recorded a few times. The junction departs from the called germline gene at one end, perhaps through a read error. In DNA form, the CDR3 reads TGCGGTGCTAGGGTCGGGTACTCCTATGGGGTCGAGCAATACTTC. Its translation is CGARVGYSYGVEQYF. The genes are TRBV20-1 and TRBJ2-7; D is undetermined. This CDR3 is 15 amino acids long. Germline V CDR1 and CDR2: DFQATT, SNEGSKA (reference sequence).

The chain carries TRBV10-3 and TRBJ2-2; TRBD1 is a possible D gene (6 bases). Trimming shortened V by 4 bases and J by 8 bases, and 8 bases separated the two germline ends. This CDR3 has 12 residues. CDR1 is ENHRY and CDR2 is SYGVKD in the germline V gene. The CDR3 bases are TGTGCCATCAGTGTTGGGACAGGGGAGCTGTTTTTT. It codes for CAISVGTGELFF.

This clonotype showed up many times. The V and J genes are TRBV20-1 and TRBJ1-2, with D perhaps matching TRBD1 (6 bases). The CDR3 length is 13 residues. Germline CDR1 reads DFQATT; CDR2 reads SNEGSKA (reference sequence). The V end lost 1 base, the J end lost 6 bases, and 12 bases lay between the germline ends. The CDR3 region is CSARGGPGDGYTF. In nucleotides, the CDR3 is TGCAGTGCTAGAGGCGGGCCAGGGGATGGCTACACCTTC.

This clonotype was seen many times. The chain has TRBV6-5 and TRBJ2-7; D unclear. Germline assignment: CDR1 MNHEY and CDR2 SVGAGI. V lost 3 bases and J 0 bases, leaving 12 bases between the germline ends. The CDR3 extends over 15 amino acids. The DNA for the CDR3 is TGTGCCAGCAGTTATAGGCCCCAACTCTCCTACGAGCAGTACTTC. This translates into CASSYRPQLSYEQYF.

This clonotype was detected only a few times. V is TRBV5-1 and J is TRBJ2-2, with 7 bases matching TRBD2. Germline V gene lookup returns CDR1 SGHRS and CDR2 YFSETQ. Trimming removed 1 base from V and 3 bases from J; junction bases left unmatched: 0. CDR3 length: 14 amino acids. The DNA for the CDR3 is TGCGCCAGCAGCTTGCGGGAGGACACCGGGGAGCTGTTTTTT. The encoded protein is CASSLREDTGELFF.

This clonotype was observed many times. The chain uses TRBV20-1 and TRBJ1-5; TRBD1 might be the D (5 bases). This CDR3 comprises 13 residues. Trimming removed 6 bases at V and 5 bases at J, with 14 bases between. Germline CDR1 and CDR2: DFQATT and SNEGSKA (reference sequence). CDR3: CSATQQGDQPQHF. CDR3 nucleotide sequence: TGCAGTGCCACTCAGCAGGGCGATCAGCCCCAGCATTTT.

This clonotype was picked up many times. This chain links TRBV5-1 with TRBJ2-5; D may correspond to TRBD1 or TRBD2 (5 bases each). Germline V CDR1 and CDR2: SGHRS, YFSETQ. This CDR3 has 13 amino acids. Between the trimmed V and J ends, which lost 3 bases and 5 bases, there was a span of 11 bases. The CDR3 here is CASSSGARETQYF. In nucleotides, the CDR3 is TGCGCCAGCAGCTCCGGGGCAAGGGAGACCCAGTACTTC.

This clonotype was seen at least ten times. The V call is TRBV20-1, the J call TRBJ1-4, with 7 bases identical to TRBD1. V shed 6 bases, J shed 8 bases, and the junction held 15 bases outside the gene matches. Germline values: CDR1 DFQATT, CDR2 SNEGSKA (reference sequence). The CDR3 consists of 15 residues. This CDR3 is CSARDSRGAWEKLFF. DNA of the CDR3: TGCAGTGCCCGAGACTCCAGGGGGGCTTGGGAAAAACTGTTTTTT.

The sample holds many counts of this clonotype. Here the CDR3 reads CASSQDKYGYTF. The CDR3 DNA reads TGCGCCAGCAGCCAGGACAAGTATGGCTACACCTTC. The J gene is TRBJ1-2, the V gene TRBV5-1; a weak D match, TRBD1 (5 bases). The germline V gene encodes CDR1 SGHRS and CDR2 YFSETQ. V lost 4 bases and J 5 bases, leaving 9 bases between the germline ends. CDR3 length: 12 residues.

By sample share, this clonotype is medium-sized. The gene calls are TRBV28 and TRBJ1-1, with a tentative D call TRBD1 (5 bases). The CDR3 spans 14 residues. The V gene lost 4 bases and the J gene lost 10 bases, with 19 bases spanning the gap. CDR1 is MDHEN and CDR2 is SYDVKM in the germline V gene. The chain's CDR3 is CASSSPRRGWSAFF. CDR3 bases: TGTGCCAGCAGTTCCCCTCGGCGGGGCTGGTCAGCTTTCTTT.

This clonotype was counted ten times or more. V usage is TRBV11-3 and J usage is TRBJ1-2, with TRBD1 as a possible D gene (6 bases). V lost 5 bases and J 6 bases, leaving 16 bases between the germline ends. In germline, CDR1 is SGHNT, CDR2 YENEEA. This CDR3 has 14 amino acids. The CDR3 reads CASSHASQGDGYTF. The CDR3 nucleotides are TGTGCCAGCAGCCATGCTTCACAGGGAGATGGCTACACCTTC.

This clonotype was seen ten or more times. This chain connects TRBV27 to TRBJ2-1; perhaps TRBD2 as D (6 bases). The germline V gene encodes CDR1 MNHEY and CDR2 SMNVEV (reference sequence). The CDR3 spans 15 residues. V was trimmed by 2 bases and J by 9 bases, leaving 17 bases between them. CDR3: CASSLTPGLWGEQFF. The DNA of the CDR3 is TGTGCCAGCAGTTTAACTCCGGGACTTTGGGGTGAGCAGTTCTTC.

As to this clonotype: An end of the junction does not agree with germline; a read error may underlie this. CDR3 DNA sequence: TGTGCCAGCAGCCAGCGCCCTAGCACCGGGGAGCCGTTTTTT. Its protein product is CASSQRPSTGEPFF. The chain has TRBV3-1 and TRBJ2-2; tentative D call: TRBD2 (5 bases). The CDR3 extends over 14 amino acids. Per germline, CDR1 LGHDT and CDR2 YNNKEL (reference sequence).

CDR3 bases: TGTGCCAGCAGCCAGCCCGGCCAGGGGTTGGGCGAGCAGTACTTC. Protein sequence: CASSQPGQGLGEQYF. This rearrangement joins TRBV4-2 to TRBJ2-7; D perhaps matches TRBD1 (6 bases). Between the trimmed V and J ends, which lost 3 bases and 6 bases, there was a span of 18 bases. Per germline, CDR1 LGHNA and CDR2 YNFKEQ. This CDR3 is 15 amino acids long.

This clonotype came up many times. This rearrangement joins TRBV5-1 to TRBJ2-2, with unresolved D. CDR1 and CDR2 from the germline V gene are SGHRS and YFSETQ. Trimming took off 0 bases at V and 6 bases at J, with 6 bases between the two ends. This CDR3 has 13 residues. The DNA for the CDR3 is TGCGCCAGCAGCTTGGAGCCTGCCGGGGAGCTGTTTTTT. As protein: CASSLEPAGELFF.

The chain combines TRBV6-2 or TRBV6-3 with TRBJ1-2; D is unclear. The germline V and J ends were trimmed by 2 bases and 4 bases, with 5 bases remaining between them. This CDR3 is 12 amino acids long. The germline V gene encodes CDR1 MNHEY and CDR2 SVGEGT. CDR3 amino acids: CASSYPVYGYTF. Here the CDR3 DNA reads TGTGCCAGCAGTTACCCGGTCTATGGCTACACCTTC.